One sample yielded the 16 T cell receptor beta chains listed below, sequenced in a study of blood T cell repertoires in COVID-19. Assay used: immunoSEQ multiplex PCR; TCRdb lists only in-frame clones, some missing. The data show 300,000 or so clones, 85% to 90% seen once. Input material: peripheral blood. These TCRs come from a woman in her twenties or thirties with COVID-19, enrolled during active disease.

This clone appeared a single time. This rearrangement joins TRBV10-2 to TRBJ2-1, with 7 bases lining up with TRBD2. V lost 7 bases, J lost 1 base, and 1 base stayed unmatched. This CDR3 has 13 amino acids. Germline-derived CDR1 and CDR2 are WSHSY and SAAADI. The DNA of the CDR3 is TGCGCCAGCATAGCGGGTTCCTACAATGAGCAGTTCTTC. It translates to CASIAGSYNEQFF.

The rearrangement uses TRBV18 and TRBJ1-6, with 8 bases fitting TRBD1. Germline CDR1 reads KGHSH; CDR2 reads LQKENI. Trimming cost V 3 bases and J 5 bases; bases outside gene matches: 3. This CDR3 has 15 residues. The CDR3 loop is CASSPGQAHNSPLHF. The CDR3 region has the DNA TGTGCCAGCTCACCGGGACAGGCCCATAATTCACCCCTCCACTTT.

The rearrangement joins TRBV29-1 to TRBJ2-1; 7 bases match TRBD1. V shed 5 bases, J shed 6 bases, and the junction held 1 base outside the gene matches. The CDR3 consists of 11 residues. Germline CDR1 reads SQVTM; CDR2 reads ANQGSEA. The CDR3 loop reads CSVRTGNEQFF. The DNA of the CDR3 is TGCAGCGTTAGGACAGGCAATGAGCAGTTCTTC.

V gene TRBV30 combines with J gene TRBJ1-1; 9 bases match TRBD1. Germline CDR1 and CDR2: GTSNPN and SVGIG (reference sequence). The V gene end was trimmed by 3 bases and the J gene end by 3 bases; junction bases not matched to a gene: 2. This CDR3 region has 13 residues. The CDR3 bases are TGTGCCTGGAGGGGGACAGGGTACACTGAAGCTTTCTTT. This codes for CAWRGTGYTEAFF.

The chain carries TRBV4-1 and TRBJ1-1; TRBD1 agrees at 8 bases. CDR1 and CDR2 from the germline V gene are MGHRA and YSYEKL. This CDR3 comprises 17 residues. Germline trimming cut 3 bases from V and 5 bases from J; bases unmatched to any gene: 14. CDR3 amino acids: CASSQTTTGGGYTEAFF. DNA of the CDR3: TGCGCCAGCAGCCAGACTACCACAGGGGGGGGATATACTGAAGCTTTCTTT.

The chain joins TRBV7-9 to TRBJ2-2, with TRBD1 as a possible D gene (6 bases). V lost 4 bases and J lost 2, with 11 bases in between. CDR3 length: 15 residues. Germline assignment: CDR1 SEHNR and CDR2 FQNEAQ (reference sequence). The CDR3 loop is CASSSQGPNTGELFF. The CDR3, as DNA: TGTGCCAGCAGCTCACAGGGTCCTAACACCGGGGAGCTGTTTTTT.

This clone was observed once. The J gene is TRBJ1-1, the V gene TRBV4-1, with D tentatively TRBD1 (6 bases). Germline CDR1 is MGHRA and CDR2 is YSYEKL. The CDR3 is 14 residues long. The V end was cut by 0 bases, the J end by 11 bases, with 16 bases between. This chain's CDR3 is CASSQEAGATVAFF. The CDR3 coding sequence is TGCGCCAGCAGCCAAGAGGCAGGGGCGACAGTCGCTTTCTTT.

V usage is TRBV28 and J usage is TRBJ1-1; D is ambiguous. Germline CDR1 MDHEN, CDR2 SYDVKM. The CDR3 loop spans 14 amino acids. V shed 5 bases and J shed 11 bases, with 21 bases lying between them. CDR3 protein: CASSTNPPQVDAFF. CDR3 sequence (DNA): TGTGCCAGCAGTACGAATCCCCCTCAGGTGGATGCTTTCTTT. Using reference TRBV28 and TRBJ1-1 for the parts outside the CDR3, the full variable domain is DVKVTQSSRYLVKRTGEKVFLECVQDMDHENMFWYRQDPGLGLRLIYFSYDVKMKEKGDIPEGYSVSREKKERFSLILESASTNQTSMYLCASSTNPPQVDAFFGQGTRLTVV.

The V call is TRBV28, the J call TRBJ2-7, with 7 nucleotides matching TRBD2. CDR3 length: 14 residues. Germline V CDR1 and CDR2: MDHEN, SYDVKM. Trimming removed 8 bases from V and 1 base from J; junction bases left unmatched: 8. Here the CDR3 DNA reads TGTGCCAGCTGCCACCAAGCGGGATCCTACGAGCAGTACTTC. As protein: CASCHQAGSYEQYF.

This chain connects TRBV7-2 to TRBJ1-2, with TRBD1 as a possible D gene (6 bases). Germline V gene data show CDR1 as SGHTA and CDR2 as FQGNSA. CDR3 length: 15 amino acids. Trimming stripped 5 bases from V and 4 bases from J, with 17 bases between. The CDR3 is CASSRGGAASYGYTF. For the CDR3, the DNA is TGTGCCAGCAGCCGTGGGGGGGCGGCCTCCTATGGCTACACCTTC.

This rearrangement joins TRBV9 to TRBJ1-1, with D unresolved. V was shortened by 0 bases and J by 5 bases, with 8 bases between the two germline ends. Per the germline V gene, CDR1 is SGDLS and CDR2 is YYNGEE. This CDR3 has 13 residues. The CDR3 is CASSVAAETEAFF. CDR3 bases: TGTGCCAGCAGCGTAGCCGCCGAGACTGAAGCTTTCTTT.

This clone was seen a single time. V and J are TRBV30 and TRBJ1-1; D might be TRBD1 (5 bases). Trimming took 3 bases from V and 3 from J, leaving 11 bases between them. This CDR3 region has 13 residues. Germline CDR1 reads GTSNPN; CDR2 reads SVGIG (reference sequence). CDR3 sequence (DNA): TGTGCCTGGAGCCCTGGGGGGTACACTGAAGCTTTCTTT. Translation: CAWSPGGYTEAFF.

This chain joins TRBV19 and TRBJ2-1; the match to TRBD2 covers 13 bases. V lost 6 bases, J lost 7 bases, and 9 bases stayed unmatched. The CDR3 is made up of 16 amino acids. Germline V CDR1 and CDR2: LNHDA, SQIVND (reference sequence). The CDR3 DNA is TGTGCCAGTAGCGGTACTAGCGGGAGGGCCCAAAATGAGCAGTTCTTC. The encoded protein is CASSGTSGRAQNEQFF.

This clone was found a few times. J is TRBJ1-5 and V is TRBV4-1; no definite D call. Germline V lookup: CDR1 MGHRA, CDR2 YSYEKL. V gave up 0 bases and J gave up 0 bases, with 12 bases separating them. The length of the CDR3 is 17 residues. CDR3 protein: CASSQDPPGNSNQPQHF. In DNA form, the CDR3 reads TGCGCCAGCAGCCAAGATCCGCCCGGGAATAGCAATCAGCCCCAGCATTTT.

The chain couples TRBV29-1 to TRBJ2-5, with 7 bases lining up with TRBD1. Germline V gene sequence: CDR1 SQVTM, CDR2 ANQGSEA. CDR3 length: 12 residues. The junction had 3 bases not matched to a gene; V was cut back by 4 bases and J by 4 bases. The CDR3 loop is CSVGAGGETQYF. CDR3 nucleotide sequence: TGCAGCGTTGGCGCAGGGGGAGAGACCCAGTACTTC.

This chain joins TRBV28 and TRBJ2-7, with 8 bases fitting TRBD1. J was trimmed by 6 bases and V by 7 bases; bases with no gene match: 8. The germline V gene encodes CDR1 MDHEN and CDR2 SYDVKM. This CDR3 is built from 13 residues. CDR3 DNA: TGTGCCAGCAACGCGGACAGGGCTTTCGAGCAGTACTTC. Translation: CASNADRAFEQYF.